This T cell receptor beta chain was retrieved from a study of molecular identifiers for immune sequencing clone quantification. TCRdb passed the PCR reads through MiXCR, listing each CDR3 protein once. The data hold roughly 320,000 distinct CDR3 sequences, with about a fifth observed a single time. Germline values: CDR1 SGHTA, CDR2 FQGNSA. With 2 bases removed from V and 6 bases from J, the gap between germline ends came to 8 bases. There are 12 residues in the CDR3. At least ten counts were recorded for this clonotype. Source material: naive CD8+ T cells from blood, with Jurkat cell RNA spiked in. The subset: FACS-sorted CD8+CD4-CCR7+CD45RA+ naive T cells. This chain joins TRBV7-2 and TRBJ2-7; D unresolved. The source of this sequence is a human donor in good health. Some libraries in this study had Jurkat cell RNA spiked in. The CDR3 DNA reads as TGTGCCAGCAGCTTATTTACTGGCGAGCAGTACTTC. Protein: CASSLFTGEQYF.